There are many counts of the clone carrying this T cell receptor beta chain. Its antigen remains unidentified. After 5'RACE with constant-segment primers, TCR alpha and TCR beta cDNA libraries carrying sample barcodes and UMIs were obtained. In TCRdb, the 5' RACE reads were re-called with MiXCR into one record per CDR3 protein. This sample yields about 82,000 distinct CDR3 sequences, of which 9.5% to 15% are seen a single time; around two fifths belongs to the top ten. V was trimmed by 2 bases and J by 0 bases, leaving 14 bases between them. CDR1 and CDR2 (germline): LGHNA, YSLEER. This CDR3 has 17 residues. The data are from a study of T-cell memory formation after mild COVID-19. Looking at the study overall: Clustering of TCRs was largely donor specific. Findings and caveats of the study: Certain responding clones were present in pre-infection memory, suggesting participation of cross-reactive memory. From day 15 to 85, contracting clones were balanced between CD4 and CD8, whereas later expanders leaned toward CD4+.

Specimen: PBMCs or a T cell subset sorted from them (not recorded which). The chain is built from TRBV4-3 and TRBJ2-1; D unresolved. The sequence derives from a man between 18 and 29 years old who had mild COVID-19 (a few samples of this study predate the infection). Cell type and time point are not known. CDR3 nucleotides: TGCGCCAGCAGCCAATCTGAAACCGGTAGCTCCTACAATGAGCAGTTCTTC. The encoded protein is CASSQSETGSSYNEQFF.